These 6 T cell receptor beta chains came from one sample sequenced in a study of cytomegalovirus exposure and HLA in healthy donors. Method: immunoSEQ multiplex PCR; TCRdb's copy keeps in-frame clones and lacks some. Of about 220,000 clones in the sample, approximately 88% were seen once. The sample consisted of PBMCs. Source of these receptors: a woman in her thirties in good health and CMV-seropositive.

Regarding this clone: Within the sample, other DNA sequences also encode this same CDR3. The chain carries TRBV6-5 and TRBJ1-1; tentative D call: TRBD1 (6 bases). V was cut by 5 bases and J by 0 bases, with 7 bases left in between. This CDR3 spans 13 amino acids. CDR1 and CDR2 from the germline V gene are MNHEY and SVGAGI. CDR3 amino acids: CASSRTVNTEAFF. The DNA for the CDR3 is TGTGCCAGCAGTCGGACAGTGAACACTGAAGCTTTCTTT.

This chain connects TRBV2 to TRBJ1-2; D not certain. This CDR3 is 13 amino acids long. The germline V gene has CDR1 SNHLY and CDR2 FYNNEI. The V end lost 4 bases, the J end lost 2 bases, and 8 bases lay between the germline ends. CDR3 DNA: TGTGCCAGCAGTGCGACGGGAAACTATGGCTACACCTTC. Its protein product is CASSATGNYGYTF. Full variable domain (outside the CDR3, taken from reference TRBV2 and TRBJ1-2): EPEVTQTPSHQVTQMGQEVILRCVPISNHLYFYWYRQILGQKVEFLVSFYNNEISEKSEIFDDQFSVERPDGSNFTLKIRSTKLEDSAMYFCASSATGNYGYTFGSGTRLTVV.

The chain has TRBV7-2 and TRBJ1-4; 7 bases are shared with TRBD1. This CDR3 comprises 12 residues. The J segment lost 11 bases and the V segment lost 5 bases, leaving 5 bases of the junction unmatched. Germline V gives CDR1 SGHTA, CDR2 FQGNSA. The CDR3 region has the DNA TGTGCCAGCAGCCCTCGACAGGGTAAACTGTTTTTT. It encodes CASSPRQGKLFF.

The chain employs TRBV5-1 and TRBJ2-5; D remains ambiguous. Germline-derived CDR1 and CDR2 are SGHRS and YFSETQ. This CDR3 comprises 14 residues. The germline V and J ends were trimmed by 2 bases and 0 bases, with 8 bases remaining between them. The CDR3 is CASSFSGDQETQYF. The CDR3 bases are TGCGCCAGCAGCTTTTCTGGGGACCAAGAGACCCAGTACTTC. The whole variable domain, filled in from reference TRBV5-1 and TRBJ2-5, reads KAGVTQTPRYLIKTRGQQVTLSCSPISGHRSVSWYQQTPGQGLQFLFEYFSETQRNKGNFPGRFSGRQFSNSRSEMNVSTLELGDSALYLCASSFSGDQETQYFGPGTRLLVL.

The CDR3 nucleotides are TGTGCCAGCACGGCCCCCAGGTCCGCTGAAGCTTTCTTT. Translated, it gives CASTAPRSAEAFF. The rearrangement joins TRBV13 to TRBJ1-1; D remains ambiguous. Trimming took 7 bases from V and 6 from J, leaving 15 bases between them. The germline V gene has CDR1 PRHDT and CDR2 FYEKMQ (reference sequence). This CDR3 is built from 13 residues.

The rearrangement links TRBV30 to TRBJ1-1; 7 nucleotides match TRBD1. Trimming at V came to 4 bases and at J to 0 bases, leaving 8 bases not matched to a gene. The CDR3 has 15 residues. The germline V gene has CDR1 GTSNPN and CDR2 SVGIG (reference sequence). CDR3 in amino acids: CAWKRDRAMNTEAFF. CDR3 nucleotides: TGTGCCTGGAAGCGAGACAGGGCTATGAACACTGAAGCTTTCTTT.